This TCR beta chain was identified during a study of post-analysis software for immune sequencing data. In the study overall: Included among the disease courses, which were recorded for the cohort, were relapsing-remitting, secondary progressive and progressive-relapsing multiple sclerosis.

The CDR3 contains 15 residues. V lost 4 bases, J lost 1 base, and 13 bases lay in between. Germline values: CDR1 MNHEY, CDR2 SVGAGI. This clonotype has a handful of counts. Its specificity is not known. Unique-molecular-identifier-tagged TCR beta cDNA libraries were used. It was from about 0.98 to 11 million T cells that some 500,000 cDNA molecules came. Each CDR3 protein gets one entry after TCRdb re-called the PCR reads with MiXCR. The table shows about 400,000 distinct CDR3 sequences, with 30% to 45% occurring only once. General observations from the study: Controls had lower frequencies than patients of 4 or 5 TRBV segments, which included TRBV5-6, TRBV5-1 and TRBV20-1.

The receptor comes from a girl between 10 and 17 years old with multiple sclerosis. The rearrangement joins TRBV6-5 to TRBJ1-2; D is perhaps TRBD1 (5 bases). The sequencing sample was made of blood. CDR3 bases: TGTGCCAGCAGTTTTGACAGAGTGAATAACTATGGCTACACCTTC. Its protein is CASSFDRVNNYGYTF.